This T cell receptor beta chain stems from a study of shared clonotypes between healthy human individuals. Whole-study findings and limits: An anticipated effect of sequencing depth on clonotype sharing among donors was recognized.

For this clone: As yet, its antigen is unknown.

Investigators spread the genomic DNA of each subset evenly over several immunoSEQ plates. Using immunoSEQ multiplex PCR, the repertoire was profiled, and TCRdb retains in-frame clones only, with some absent. The top ten clones hold 0.1% to 0.15% of a sample with some 2,000,000 clones, 85% to 95% of them seen once. Trimming took 1 base from V and 2 from J, leaving 12 bases between them. This CDR3 has 16 amino acids. Germline V gene lookup returns CDR1 SGHTS and CDR2 YDEGEE. The source material was naive CD4+ T cells sorted from blood. Subset denoted: CD45RA+ positively selected. The sequence derives from a man aged 18 to 29 in good health. V and J are TRBV5-8 and TRBJ2-2; TRBD1 might be the D (7 bases). CDR3 nucleotide sequence: TGTGCCAGCAGCTTGTCCAGGGGGGTCAACACCGGGGAGCTGTTTTTT. It specifies CASSLSRGVNTGELFF.